A single sample gave rise to the 25 T cell receptor beta chains below, sequenced in a study of OX40 agonist ivuxolimab in advanced cancers. Assay used: immunoSEQ multiplex PCR; TCRdb lists only in-frame clones, some missing. The table shows around 88,000 clones, with around 92% occurring only once. The starting material was CD4+ or CD8+ T cells sorted from blood, obtained in a trial of the OX40 agonist ivuxolimab. These receptors all stem from an adult with an advanced solid tumor such as melanoma, head and neck, liver or kidney cancer.

This clone is a singleton in its sample. J is TRBJ1-1 and V is TRBV7-9; D gene uncertain. The V and J ends lost 5 bases and 6 bases respectively, with 13 bases between them. The CDR3 loop spans 13 amino acids. Looked up from germline, CDR1 is SEHNR and CDR2 is FQNEAQ (reference sequence). The CDR3 bases are TGTGCCAGCAGCCCGAGACGGGAGGCTGAAGCTTTCTTT. This gives the protein CASSPRREAEAFF.

The chain employs TRBV5-1 and TRBJ2-5; 7 bases agree with TRBD1. The V segment lost 5 bases and the J segment 1 base; nucleotides outside the gene matches: 8. Germline assignment: CDR1 SGHRS and CDR2 YFSETQ. The CDR3 runs 15 residues. DNA for the CDR3: TGCGCCAGCAGAACATTAGGACAGGCCCAAGAGACCCAGTACTTC. Its protein product is CASRTLGQAQETQYF.

The V gene is TRBV7-3, the J gene TRBJ2-1; 12 nucleotides agree with TRBD2. Trimming at V came to 1 base and at J to 9 bases, leaving 7 bases not matched to a gene. The length of the CDR3 is 16 residues. CDR1 SGHTA and CDR2 FQGTGA come from the germline V gene. The CDR3, as DNA: TGTGCCAGCAGCTTAAACCCTAGCGGGGGGGCTGGTGAGCAGTTCTTC. Translation: CASSLNPSGGAGEQFF.

This chain joins TRBV5-4 and TRBJ1-2, with a tentative D call TRBD1 (6 bases). Between the trimmed V and J ends, which lost 0 bases and 8 bases, there was a span of 14 bases. The CDR3 sequence is 14 residues long. Germline CDR1 is SGHNT and CDR2 is YYREEE (reference sequence). CDR3 DNA: TGTGCCAGCAGCTTGGATTCCGGGGGCCTCGGCTACACCTTC. It is translated as CASSLDSGGLGYTF.

The chain joins TRBV6-1 to TRBJ2-7, with a tentative D call TRBD2 (6 bases). Germline-derived CDR1 and CDR2 are MNHNS and SASEGT. Between the trimmed V and J ends, which lost 9 bases and 2 bases, there was a span of 17 bases. The CDR3 runs 14 residues. In nucleotides, the CDR3 is TGTGCCAGTTTGTCGGGACTCTCCGCCTACGAGCAGTACTTC. Amino acid sequence: CASLSGLSAYEQYF.

The V and J genes are TRBV27 and TRBJ2-1; 10 positions match TRBD1. Germline V CDR1 and CDR2: MNHEY, SMNVEV (reference sequence). V shed 6 bases and J 4 bases; nucleotides not matched to a gene: 6. The CDR3 consists of 15 residues. The CDR3 loop is CASSYDRGPYNEQFF. In DNA form, the CDR3 reads TGTGCCAGCAGCTATGACAGGGGGCCTTACAATGAGCAGTTCTTC.

This rearrangement joins TRBV10-3 to TRBJ2-3; D is undetermined. V gave up 4 bases and J gave up 5 bases, with 13 bases separating them. Germline V gene sequence: CDR1 ENHRY, CDR2 SYGVKD. The CDR3 has 14 residues. For the CDR3, the DNA is TGTGCCATCAGTGGCCCAGGAGTGGGAGATACGCAGTATTTT. This translates into CAISGPGVGDTQYF.

In nucleotides, the CDR3 is TGTGCCACCCACAGGGATGTAGCGGACAATGAGCAGTTCTTC. This gives the protein CATHRDVADNEQFF. The chain carries TRBV6-5 and TRBJ2-1, with D perhaps matching TRBD1 or TRBD2 (6 bases each). V lost 10 bases, J lost 5 bases, and 18 bases lay in between. The germline CDR1 and CDR2 sequences are MNHEY and SVGAGI. The CDR3 loop spans 14 amino acids.

The sample holds one count of this clone. The V call is TRBV18, the J call TRBJ1-4; the D is unclear. V gave up 3 bases and J gave up 0 bases, with 8 bases separating them. Germline values: CDR1 KGHSH, CDR2 LQKENI. This CDR3 region has 15 residues. In DNA form, the CDR3 reads TGTGCCAGCTCACCTGACACATCAACTAATGAAAAACTGTTTTTT. This encodes CASSPDTSTNEKLFF.

V gene TRBV7-8 combines with J gene TRBJ2-2; no firm D call. The CDR3 has 14 amino acids. Germline V CDR1 and CDR2: SGHVS, FQNEAQ. The V end lost 3 bases, the J end lost 1 base, and 6 bases lay between the germline ends. The chain's CDR3 is CASSLKRNTGELFF. The CDR3 nucleotides are TGTGCCAGCAGCTTGAAGAGGAACACCGGGGAGCTGTTTTTT. Based on the CDR3 plus reference TRBV7-8 and TRBJ2-2, the full variable domain is GAGVSQSPRYKVAKRGQDVALRCDPISGHVSLFWYQQALGQGPEFLTYFQNEAQLDKSGLPSDRFFAERPEGSVSTLKIQRTQQEDSAVYLCASSLKRNTGELFFGEGSRLTVL.

The chain uses TRBV2 and TRBJ2-5; 7 bases match TRBD1. The germline V gene encodes CDR1 SNHLY and CDR2 FYNNEI. The V gene end was trimmed by 10 bases and the J gene end by 5 bases; junction bases not matched to a gene: 16. The CDR3 covers 15 residues. DNA for the CDR3: TGTGCCAACCAAAACCGACAGGGTCTAGGGGAGACCCAGTACTTC. Protein: CANQNRQGLGETQYF. The complete variable domain, with remaining parts taken from reference TRBV2 and TRBJ2-5, reads EPEVTQTPSHQVTQMGQEVILRCVPISNHLYFYWYRQILGQKVEFLVSFYNNEISEKSEIFDDQFSVERPDGSNFTLKIRSTKLEDSAMYFCANQNRQGLGETQYFGPGTRLLVL.

This chain uses TRBV7-6 with TRBJ2-3; D unclear. The V end lost 4 bases, the J end lost 5 bases, and 7 bases lay between the germline ends. The CDR3 spans 12 residues. CDR1 is SGHVS, CDR2 FNYEAQ, per germline. CDR3 in DNA: TGTGCCAGCAGCTCAGTGCAAGATACGCAGTATTTT. Amino acid sequence: CASSSVQDTQYF.

The chain combines TRBV27 with TRBJ1-4, with 7 positions matching TRBD1. V trimming: 4 bases; J trimming: 3 bases; junction bases outside the gene matches: 2. Germline CDR1 and CDR2: MNHEY and SMNVEV (reference sequence). The CDR3 is 14 residues long. The CDR3 DNA reads as TGTGCCAGCAGTTCCGGGACAGCTAATGAAAAACTGTTTTTT. Translated, it gives CASSSGTANEKLFF.

The chain employs TRBV7-9 and TRBJ2-7; possible D gene TRBD1, 5 bases. The CDR3 spans 14 residues. The V gene's germline CDR1 is SEHNR and CDR2 FQNEAQ (reference sequence). V was cut by 2 bases and J by 6 bases, with 14 bases left in between. CDR3: CASSLLAGFSEQYF. The CDR3 nucleotides read TGTGCCAGCAGCTTATTGGCAGGGTTTTCCGAGCAGTACTTC.

The J gene is TRBJ2-7, the V gene TRBV7-2, with unresolved D. The V gene's germline CDR1 is SGHTA and CDR2 FQGNSA. The V end lost 6 bases, the J end lost 5 bases, and 11 bases lay between the germline ends. The CDR3 covers 12 residues. The CDR3 coding sequence is TGTGCCAGCAGAACCGGCCTTCACGAGCAGTACTTC. Its translation: CASRTGLHEQYF.

V and J are TRBV30 and TRBJ2-3; TRBD2 matches at 8 bases. The germline V gene encodes CDR1 GTSNPN and CDR2 SVGIG (reference sequence). V shed 0 bases and J 5 bases; nucleotides not matched to a gene: 13. The CDR3 has 17 amino acids. CDR3 loop: CAWSVPFFGGAVDTQYF. CDR3 nucleotide sequence: TGTGCCTGGAGTGTACCCTTTTTCGGGGGGGCGGTAGATACGCAGTATTTT.

The rearrangement links TRBV11-3 to TRBJ1-3; no clear D gene. Germline V CDR1 and CDR2: SGHNT, YENEEA. The CDR3 consists of 15 residues. V lost 2 bases, J lost 4 bases, and 12 bases lay in between. The DNA for the CDR3 is TGTGCCAGCAGCTTACTCCGCGTCACAGGAAACACCATATATTTT. Amino acids: CASSLLRVTGNTIYF.

This clone was seen once. The chain combines TRBV10-3 with TRBJ1-1, with 8 bases matching TRBD1. Trimming cost V 0 bases and J 3 bases; bases outside gene matches: 12. This CDR3 has 18 residues. The germline V gene has CDR1 ENHRY and CDR2 SYGVKD. The CDR3 DNA reads TGTGCCATCAGTGAGTCGAGCTCCAGAGACAGGGGAGACACTGAAGCTTTCTTT. Its protein is CAISESSSRDRGDTEAFF.

This sequence joins TRBV6-6 and TRBJ1-2; 8 bases align to TRBD1. This CDR3 is built from 15 residues. Trimming took 4 bases from V and 8 from J; bases not matched to a gene: 12. Germline V gene lookup returns CDR1 MNHNY and CDR2 SVGAGI (reference sequence). The CDR3 region is CASSSPAGQGAGYTF. The CDR3 bases are TGTGCCAGCAGTTCCCCCGCCGGGCAGGGGGCAGGCTACACCTTC.

This clone was seen just once. The chain combines TRBV30 with TRBJ2-4; the match to TRBD1 covers 11 bases. Unmatched junction bases numbered 14, after V lost 5 bases and J lost 5 bases. The CDR3 length is 17 residues. The germline V gene has CDR1 GTSNPN and CDR2 SVGIG (reference sequence). CDR3 residues: CAWSGGTGGVAENIQYF. The DNA of the CDR3 is TGTGCCTGGTCGGGAGGGACAGGGGGGGTCGCGGAAAACATTCAGTACTTC.

The chain is built from TRBV18 and TRBJ2-1; D remains unclear. Germline V gene data show CDR1 as KGHSH and CDR2 as LQKENI. The CDR3 has 13 amino acids. V was cut by 3 bases and J by 3 bases, with 6 bases left in between. The CDR3 DNA reads as TGTGCCAGCTCACCGACGGTCTACAATGAGCAGTTCTTC. It codes for CASSPTVYNEQFF.

The chain is built from TRBV6-1 and TRBJ1-4; a weak D match, TRBD1 (6 bases). The CDR3 covers 14 residues. Trimming left V 5 bases short and J 4 bases short, with 11 bases between. Germline CDR1 reads MNHNS; CDR2 reads SASEGT. The CDR3 region has the DNA TGTGCCAGCAGTTGGGGGGCAGGTAATGAAAAACTGTTTTTT. Protein: CASSWGAGNEKLFF.

The genes are TRBV23-1 and TRBJ2-7, with 13 positions matching TRBD2. TRBV23-1 falls under the ORF class, with uncertain function. V trimming: 0 bases; J trimming: 3 bases; junction bases outside the gene matches: 11. The CDR3 sequence is 19 residues long. CDR3 in amino acids: CASSQSNRTSGRPRYEQYF. The CDR3 DNA follows: TGCGCCAGCAGTCAATCTAATAGGACTAGCGGGAGACCTCGCTACGAGCAGTACTTC.

The chain links TRBV21-1 to TRBJ2-3; TRBD1 is the table's D call and was not checked against the DNA. TRBV21-1 is a pseudogene segment. This CDR3 spans 18 amino acids. CDR3 protein: CASSRGNKGCSSTDTQYF. The CDR3 DNA reads TGTGCCAGCAGCCGCGGCAATAAGGGGTGCTCCAGCACAGATACGCAGTATTTT.

V gene TRBV18 combines with J gene TRBJ1-3; D unclear. Trimming removed 3 bases at V and 3 bases at J, with 9 bases between. Germline lookup yields CDR1 KGHSH and CDR2 LQKENI. The CDR3 consists of 14 residues. CDR3 protein: CASSPSGRGNTIYF. The CDR3 DNA reads TGTGCCAGCTCACCTTCAGGCCGTGGAAACACCATATATTTT.